The subject of this entry is one T cell receptor beta chain. Its specificity is unknown. This sample is part of a study of cytotoxic CD8 clonotypes in ibrutinib-treated CLL. Whole-study context: A median around twelve months of treatment, range 6 to 36, preceded the collection of response samples. Study results and limitations: Different sampling times were used for sustained-remission and progressing patients.

The planned depth of sequencing spanned 1 in 200,000 to 1 in 1 million T cells. TCRdb's copy holds only in-frame clones and misses some; the assay was immunoSEQ multiplex PCR. The sample lists some 290,000 clones, 80% occurring once. With 4 bases clipped from V and 1 base from J, the junction kept 5 bases outside the gene matches. Germline assignment: CDR1 SGHRS and CDR2 YFSETQ. The CDR3 has 15 amino acids. The sample here was PBMCs, taken before ibrutinib treatment. The chain employs TRBV5-1 and TRBJ2-5; 9 bases agree with TRBD2. The receptor was derived from a human donor with chronic lymphocytic leukemia. CDR3 sequence: CASSPGLASQETQYF. CDR3 DNA: TGCGCCAGCAGCCCGGGACTAGCTAGCCAAGAGACCCAGTACTTC.